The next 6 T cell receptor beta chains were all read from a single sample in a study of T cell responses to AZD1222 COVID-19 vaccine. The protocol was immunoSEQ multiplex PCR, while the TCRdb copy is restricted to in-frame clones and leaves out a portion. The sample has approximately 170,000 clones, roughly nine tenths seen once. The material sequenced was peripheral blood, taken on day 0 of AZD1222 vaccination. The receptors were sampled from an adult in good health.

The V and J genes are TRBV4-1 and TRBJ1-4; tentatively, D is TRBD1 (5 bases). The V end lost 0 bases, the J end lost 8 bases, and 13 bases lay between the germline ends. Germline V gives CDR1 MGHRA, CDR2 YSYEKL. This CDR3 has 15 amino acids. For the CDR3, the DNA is TGCGCCAGCAGCCAAGAACGGGGCCTAGGGGAAAAACTGTTTTTT. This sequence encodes CASSQERGLGEKLFF.

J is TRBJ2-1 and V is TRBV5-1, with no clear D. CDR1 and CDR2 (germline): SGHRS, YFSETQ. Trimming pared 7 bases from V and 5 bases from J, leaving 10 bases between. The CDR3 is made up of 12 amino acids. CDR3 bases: TGCGCCAGCGGGCACATCAACAATGAGCAGTTCTTC. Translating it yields CASGHINNEQFF.

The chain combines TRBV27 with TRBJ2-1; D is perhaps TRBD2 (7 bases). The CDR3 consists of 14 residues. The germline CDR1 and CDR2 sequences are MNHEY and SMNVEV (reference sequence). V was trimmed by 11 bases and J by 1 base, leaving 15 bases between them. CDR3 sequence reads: CAVGGRGSYNEQFF. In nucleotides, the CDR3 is TGTGCCGTCGGGGGGAGGGGGTCCTACAATGAGCAGTTCTTC.

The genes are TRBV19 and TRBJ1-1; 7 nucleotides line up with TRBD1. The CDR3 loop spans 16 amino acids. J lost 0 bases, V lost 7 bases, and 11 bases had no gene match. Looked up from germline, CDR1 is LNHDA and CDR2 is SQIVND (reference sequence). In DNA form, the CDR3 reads TGTGCCAGTACCTCACAGGGGAGAAGAATGAACACTGAAGCTTTCTTT. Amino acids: CASTSQGRRMNTEAFF.

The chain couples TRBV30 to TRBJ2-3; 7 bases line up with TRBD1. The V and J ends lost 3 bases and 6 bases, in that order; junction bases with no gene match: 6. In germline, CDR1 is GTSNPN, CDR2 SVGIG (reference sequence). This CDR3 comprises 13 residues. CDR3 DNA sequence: TGTGCCTGGAGACAGGGGTGGGGGGATACGCAGTATTTT. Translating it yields CAWRQGWGDTQYF.

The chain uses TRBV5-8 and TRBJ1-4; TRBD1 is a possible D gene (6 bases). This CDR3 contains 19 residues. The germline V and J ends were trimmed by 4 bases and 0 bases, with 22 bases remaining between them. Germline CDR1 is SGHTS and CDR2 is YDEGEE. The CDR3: CASSPLRQETGTTNEKLFF. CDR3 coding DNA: TGTGCCAGCAGCCCCCTTCGTCAGGAAACAGGGACAACTAATGAAAAACTGTTTTTT.